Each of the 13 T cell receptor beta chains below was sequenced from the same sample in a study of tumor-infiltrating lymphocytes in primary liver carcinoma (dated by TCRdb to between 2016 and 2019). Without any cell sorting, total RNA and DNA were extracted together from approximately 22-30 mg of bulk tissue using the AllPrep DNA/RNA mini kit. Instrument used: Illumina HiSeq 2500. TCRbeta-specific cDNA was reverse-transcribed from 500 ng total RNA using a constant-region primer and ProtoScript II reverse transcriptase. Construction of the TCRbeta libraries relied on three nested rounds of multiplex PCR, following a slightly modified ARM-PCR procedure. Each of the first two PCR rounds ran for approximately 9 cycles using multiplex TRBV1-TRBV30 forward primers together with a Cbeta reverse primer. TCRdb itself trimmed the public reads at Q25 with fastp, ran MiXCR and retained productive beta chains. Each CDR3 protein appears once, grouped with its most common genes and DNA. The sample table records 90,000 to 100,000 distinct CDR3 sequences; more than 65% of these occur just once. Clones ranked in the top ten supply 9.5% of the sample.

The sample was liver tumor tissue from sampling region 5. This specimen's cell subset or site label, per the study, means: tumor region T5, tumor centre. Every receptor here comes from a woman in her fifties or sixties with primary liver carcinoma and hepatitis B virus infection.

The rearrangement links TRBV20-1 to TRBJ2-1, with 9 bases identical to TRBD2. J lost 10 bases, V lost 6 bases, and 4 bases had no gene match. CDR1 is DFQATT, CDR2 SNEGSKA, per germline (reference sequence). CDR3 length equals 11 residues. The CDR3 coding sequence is TGCAGTGCCGGTGGACTAGCGGAGCAGTTCTTC. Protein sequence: CSAGGLAEQFF.

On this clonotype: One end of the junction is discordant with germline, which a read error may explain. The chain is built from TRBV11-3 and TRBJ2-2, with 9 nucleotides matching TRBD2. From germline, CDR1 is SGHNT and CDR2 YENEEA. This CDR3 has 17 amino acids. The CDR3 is CASSIGRLAGNTGELFF. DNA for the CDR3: TGCGCCAGCAGCATAGGTAGGCTAGCGGGAAACACCGGGGAGCTGTTTTTT.

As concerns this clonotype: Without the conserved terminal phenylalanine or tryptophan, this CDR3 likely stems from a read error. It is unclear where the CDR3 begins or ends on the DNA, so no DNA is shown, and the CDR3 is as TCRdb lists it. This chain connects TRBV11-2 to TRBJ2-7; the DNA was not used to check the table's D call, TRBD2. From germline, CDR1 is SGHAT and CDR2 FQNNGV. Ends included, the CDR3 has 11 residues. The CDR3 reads CTSSSTSSLEY.

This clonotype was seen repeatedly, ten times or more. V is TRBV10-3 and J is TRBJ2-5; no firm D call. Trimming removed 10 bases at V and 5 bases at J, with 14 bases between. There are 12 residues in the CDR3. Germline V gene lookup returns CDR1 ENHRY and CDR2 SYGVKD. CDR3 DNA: TGTGCCACGGGTCCCCCCGGGGAGACCCAGTACTTC. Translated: CATGPPGETQYF.

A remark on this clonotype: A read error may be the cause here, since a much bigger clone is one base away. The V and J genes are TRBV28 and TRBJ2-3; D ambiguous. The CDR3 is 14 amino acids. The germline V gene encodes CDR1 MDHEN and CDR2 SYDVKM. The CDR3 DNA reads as TGTGCCAGCAGTTTAGTTCAGTTCACAGATACGCACTATTTT. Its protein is CASSLVQFTDTHYF. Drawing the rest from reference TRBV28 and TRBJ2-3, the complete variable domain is DVKVTQSSRYLVKRTGEKVFLECVQDMDHENMFWYRQDPGLGLRLIYFSYDVKMKEKGDIPEGYSVSREKKERFSLILESASTNQTSMYLCASSLVQFTDTHYFGPGTRLTVL.

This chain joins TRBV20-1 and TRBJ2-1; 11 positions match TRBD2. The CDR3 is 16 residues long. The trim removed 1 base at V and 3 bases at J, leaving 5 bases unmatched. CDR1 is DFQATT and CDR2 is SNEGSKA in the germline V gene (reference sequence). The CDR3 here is CSARAILAGGYNEQFF. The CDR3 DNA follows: TGCAGTGCTAGAGCTATCCTAGCGGGAGGCTACAATGAGCAGTTCTTC.

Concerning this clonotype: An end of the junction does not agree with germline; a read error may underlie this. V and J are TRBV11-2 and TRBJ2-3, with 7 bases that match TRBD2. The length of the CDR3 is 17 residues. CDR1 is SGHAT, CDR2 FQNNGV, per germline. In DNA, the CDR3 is TGTGCCAGCAGCTTAGGGGGACTAACGTACCCGTCTGATATGCAGTATTTT. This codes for CASSLGGLTYPSDMQYF.

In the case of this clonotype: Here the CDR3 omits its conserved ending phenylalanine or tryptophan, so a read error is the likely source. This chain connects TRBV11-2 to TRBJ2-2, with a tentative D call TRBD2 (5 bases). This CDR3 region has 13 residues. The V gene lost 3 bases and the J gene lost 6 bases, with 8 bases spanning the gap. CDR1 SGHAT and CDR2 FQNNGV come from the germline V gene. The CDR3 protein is CASSLEAAGELFL. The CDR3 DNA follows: TGTGCCAGCAGCTTGGAGGCAGCCGGGGAGCTGTTTCTT.

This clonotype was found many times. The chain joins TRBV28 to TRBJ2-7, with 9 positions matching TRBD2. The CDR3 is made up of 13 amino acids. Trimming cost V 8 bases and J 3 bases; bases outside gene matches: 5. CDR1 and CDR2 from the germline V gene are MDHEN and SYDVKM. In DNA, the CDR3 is TGTGCCAGCTTTAGCGGGAGTGGCTACGAGCAGTACTTC. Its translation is CASFSGSGYEQYF.

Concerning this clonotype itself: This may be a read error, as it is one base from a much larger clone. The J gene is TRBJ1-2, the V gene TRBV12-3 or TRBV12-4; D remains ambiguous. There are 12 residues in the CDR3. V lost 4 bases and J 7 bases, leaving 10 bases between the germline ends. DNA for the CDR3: TGTGCCAGCAGTTCGACGGTCTGTGGCTACACCTTC. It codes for CASSSTVCGYTF.

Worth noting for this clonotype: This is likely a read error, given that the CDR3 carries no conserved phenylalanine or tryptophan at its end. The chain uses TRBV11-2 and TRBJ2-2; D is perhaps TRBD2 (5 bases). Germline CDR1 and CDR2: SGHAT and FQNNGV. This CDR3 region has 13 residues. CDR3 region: CASGLVRTGELFY. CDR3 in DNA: TGTGCCAGCGGCTTAGTTAGGACTGGGGAGCTGTTTTAT.

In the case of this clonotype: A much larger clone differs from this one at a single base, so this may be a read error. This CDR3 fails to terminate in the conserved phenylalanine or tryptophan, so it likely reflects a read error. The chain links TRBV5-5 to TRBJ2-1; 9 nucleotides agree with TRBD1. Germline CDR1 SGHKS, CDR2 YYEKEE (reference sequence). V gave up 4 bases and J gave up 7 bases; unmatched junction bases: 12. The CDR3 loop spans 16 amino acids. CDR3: CASSPRGDRVGNEQFL. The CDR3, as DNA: TGTGCCAGCAGCCCCCGAGGGGACAGGGTAGGGAATGAGCAGTTCCTC.

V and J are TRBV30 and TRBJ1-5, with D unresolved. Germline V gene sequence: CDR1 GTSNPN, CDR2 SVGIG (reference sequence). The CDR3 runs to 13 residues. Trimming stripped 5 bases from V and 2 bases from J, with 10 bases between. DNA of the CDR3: TGTGCCTGGTTCATAAATCGCAATCAGCCCCAGCATTTT. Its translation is CAWFINRNQPQHF.